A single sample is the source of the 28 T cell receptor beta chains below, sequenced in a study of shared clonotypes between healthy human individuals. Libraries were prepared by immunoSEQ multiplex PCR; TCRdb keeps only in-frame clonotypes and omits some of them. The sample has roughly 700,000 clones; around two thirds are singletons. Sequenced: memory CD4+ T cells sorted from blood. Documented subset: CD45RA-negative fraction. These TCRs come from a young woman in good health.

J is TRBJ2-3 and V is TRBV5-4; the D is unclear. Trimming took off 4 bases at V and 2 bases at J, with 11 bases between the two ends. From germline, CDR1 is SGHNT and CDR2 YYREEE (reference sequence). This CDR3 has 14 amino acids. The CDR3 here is CASSLKDITDTQYF. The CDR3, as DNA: TGTGCCAGCAGCCTGAAAGATATCACAGATACGCAGTATTTT.

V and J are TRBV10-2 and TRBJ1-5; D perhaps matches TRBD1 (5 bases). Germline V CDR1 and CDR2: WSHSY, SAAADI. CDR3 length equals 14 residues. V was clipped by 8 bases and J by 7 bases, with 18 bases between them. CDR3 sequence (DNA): TGCGCCAGCGCTGAGGGGAGGGGCAGGCAGCCCCAGCATTTT. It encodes CASAEGRGRQPQHF.

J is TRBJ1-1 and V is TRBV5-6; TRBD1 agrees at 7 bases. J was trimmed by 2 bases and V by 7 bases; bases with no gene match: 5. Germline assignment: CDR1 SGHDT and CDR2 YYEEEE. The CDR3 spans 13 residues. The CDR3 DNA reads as TGTGCCAGCCTCGGACAGGCCAACACTGAAGCTTTCTTT. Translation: CASLGQANTEAFF.

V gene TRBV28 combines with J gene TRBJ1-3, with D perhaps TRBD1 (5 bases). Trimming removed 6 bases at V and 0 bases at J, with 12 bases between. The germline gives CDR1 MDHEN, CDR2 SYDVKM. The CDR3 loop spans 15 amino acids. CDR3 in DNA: TGTGCCAGCAGCCCTGTAAGGGGCTCTGGAAACACCATATATTTT. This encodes CASSPVRGSGNTIYF.

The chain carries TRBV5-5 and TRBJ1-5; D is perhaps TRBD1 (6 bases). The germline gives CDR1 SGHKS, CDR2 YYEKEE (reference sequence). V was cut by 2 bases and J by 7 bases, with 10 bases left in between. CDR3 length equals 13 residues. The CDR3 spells CASSFSGEQPQHF. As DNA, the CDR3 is TGTGCCAGCAGCTTTTCAGGGGAACAGCCCCAGCATTTT.

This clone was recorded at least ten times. CDR3: CASTGGAVPEAFF. As DNA, the CDR3 is TGTGCCAGCACGGGGGGCGCAGTCCCTGAAGCTTTCTTT. This sequence joins TRBV2 and TRBJ1-1; the D gene is possibly TRBD1 (6 bases). The CDR3 length is 13 residues. With 7 bases removed from V and 6 bases from J, the gap between germline ends came to 15 bases. CDR1 and CDR2 (germline): SNHLY, FYNNEI. The variable domain in full, with the rest retrieved from reference TRBV2 and TRBJ1-1, is EPEVTQTPSHQVTQMGQEVILRCVPISNHLYFYWYRQILGQKVEFLVSFYNNEISEKSEIFDDQFSVERPDGSNFTLKIRSTKLEDSAMYFCASTGGAVPEAFFGQGTRLTVV.

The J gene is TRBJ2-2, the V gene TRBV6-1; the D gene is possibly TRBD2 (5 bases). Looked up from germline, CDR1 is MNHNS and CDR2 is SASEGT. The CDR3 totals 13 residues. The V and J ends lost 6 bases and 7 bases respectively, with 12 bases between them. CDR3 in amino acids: CASRTTTFGELFF. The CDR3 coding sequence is TGTGCCAGCAGGACGACTACTTTCGGGGAGCTGTTTTTT.

CDR3 coding DNA: TGTGCCAGCAGTTTATCGAGGGGGCTTGGCACTGAAGCTTTCTTT. It encodes CASSLSRGLGTEAFF. V is TRBV27 and J is TRBJ1-1, with 7 nucleotides matching TRBD1. V shed 0 bases and J 4 bases; nucleotides not matched to a gene: 5. Germline values: CDR1 MNHEY, CDR2 SMNVEV (reference sequence). This CDR3 has 15 residues.

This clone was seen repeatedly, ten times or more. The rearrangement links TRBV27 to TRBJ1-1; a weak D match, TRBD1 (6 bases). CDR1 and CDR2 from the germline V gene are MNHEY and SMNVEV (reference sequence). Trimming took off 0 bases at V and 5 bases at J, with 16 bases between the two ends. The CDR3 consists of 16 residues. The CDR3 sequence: CASSLSWGRSDTEAFF. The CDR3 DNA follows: TGTGCCAGCAGTTTATCGTGGGGGCGTTCCGATACTGAAGCTTTCTTT.

CDR3 DNA sequence: TGCAGCGTTGTGGCAGGGCAAGATACGCAGTATTTT. Protein: CSVVAGQDTQYF. This rearrangement joins TRBV29-1 to TRBJ2-3, with D perhaps matching TRBD1 (5 bases). The CDR3 consists of 12 residues. The V gene lost 4 bases and the J gene lost 5 bases, with 10 bases spanning the gap. Germline V lookup: CDR1 SQVTM, CDR2 ANQGSEA.

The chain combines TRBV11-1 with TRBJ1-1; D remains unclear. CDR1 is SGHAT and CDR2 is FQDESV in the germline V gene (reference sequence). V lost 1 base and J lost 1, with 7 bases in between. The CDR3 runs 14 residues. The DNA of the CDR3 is TGTGCCAGCAGCTTAGGGACGCCGAACACTGAAGCTTTCTTT. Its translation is CASSLGTPNTEAFF.

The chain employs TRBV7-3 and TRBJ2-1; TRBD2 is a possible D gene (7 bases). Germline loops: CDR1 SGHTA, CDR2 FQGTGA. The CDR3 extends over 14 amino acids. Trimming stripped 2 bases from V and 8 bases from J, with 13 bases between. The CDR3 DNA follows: TGTGCCAGCAGCTTAGGCGGGGGCAGGGATGAGCAGTTCTTC. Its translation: CASSLGGGRDEQFF.

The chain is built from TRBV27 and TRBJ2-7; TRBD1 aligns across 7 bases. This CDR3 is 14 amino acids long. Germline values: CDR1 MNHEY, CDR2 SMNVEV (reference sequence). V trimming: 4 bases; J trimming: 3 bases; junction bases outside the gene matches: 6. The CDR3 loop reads CASSSDRRGYEQYF. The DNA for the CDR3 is TGTGCCAGCAGTTCGGACAGGCGAGGCTACGAGCAGTACTTC.

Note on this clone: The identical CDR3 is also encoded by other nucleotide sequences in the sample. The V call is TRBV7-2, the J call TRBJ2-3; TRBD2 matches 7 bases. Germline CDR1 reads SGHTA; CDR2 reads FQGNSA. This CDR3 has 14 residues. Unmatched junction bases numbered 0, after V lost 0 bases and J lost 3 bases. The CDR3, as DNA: TGTGCCAGCAGCTTAGCGGGAGGGACAGATACGCAGTATTTT. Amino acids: CASSLAGGTDTQYF.

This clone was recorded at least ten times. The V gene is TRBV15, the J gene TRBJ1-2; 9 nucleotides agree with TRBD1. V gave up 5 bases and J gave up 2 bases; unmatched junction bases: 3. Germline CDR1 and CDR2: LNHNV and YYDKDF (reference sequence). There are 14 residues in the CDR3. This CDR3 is CATSRDRVNYGYTF. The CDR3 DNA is TGTGCCACCAGCCGGGACAGGGTCAACTATGGCTACACCTTC.

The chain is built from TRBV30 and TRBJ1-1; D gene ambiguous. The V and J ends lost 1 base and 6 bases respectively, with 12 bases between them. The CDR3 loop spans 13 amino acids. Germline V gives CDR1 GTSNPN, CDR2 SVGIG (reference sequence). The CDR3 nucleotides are TGTGCCTGGAGTGCCAGTCCTGGGTCTGAAGCTTTCTTT. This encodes CAWSASPGSEAFF.

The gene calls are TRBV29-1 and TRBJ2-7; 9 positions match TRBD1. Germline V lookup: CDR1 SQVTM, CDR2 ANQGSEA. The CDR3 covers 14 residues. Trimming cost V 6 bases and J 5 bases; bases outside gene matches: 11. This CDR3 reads CSVVRQGERNEQYF. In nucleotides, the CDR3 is TGCAGCGTCGTTAGACAGGGGGAAAGAAACGAGCAGTACTTC.

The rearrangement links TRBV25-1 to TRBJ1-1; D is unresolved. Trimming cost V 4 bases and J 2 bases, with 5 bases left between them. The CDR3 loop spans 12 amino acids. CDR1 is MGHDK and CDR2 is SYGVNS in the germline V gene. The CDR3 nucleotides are TGTGCCAGCAGTGGAGTTAACACTGAAGCTTTCTTT. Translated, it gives CASSGVNTEAFF.

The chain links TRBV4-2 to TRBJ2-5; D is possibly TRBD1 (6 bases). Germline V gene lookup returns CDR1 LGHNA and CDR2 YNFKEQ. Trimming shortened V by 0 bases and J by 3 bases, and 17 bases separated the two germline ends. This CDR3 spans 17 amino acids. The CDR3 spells CASSQEGNRAREETQYF. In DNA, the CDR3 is TGTGCCAGCAGCCAAGAAGGCAACAGGGCGCGGGAAGAGACCCAGTACTTC.

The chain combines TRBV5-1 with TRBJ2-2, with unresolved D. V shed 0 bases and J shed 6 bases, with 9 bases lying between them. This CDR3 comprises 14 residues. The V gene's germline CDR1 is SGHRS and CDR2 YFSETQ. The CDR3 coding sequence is TGCGCCAGCAGCTTGGGGGGTGAGGCCGGGGAGCTGTTTTTT. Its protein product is CASSLGGEAGELFF.

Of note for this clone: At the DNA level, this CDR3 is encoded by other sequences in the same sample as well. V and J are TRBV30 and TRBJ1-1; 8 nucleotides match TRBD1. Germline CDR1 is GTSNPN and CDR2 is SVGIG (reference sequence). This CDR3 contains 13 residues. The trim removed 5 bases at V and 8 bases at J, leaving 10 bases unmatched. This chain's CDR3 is CAWVGQGNGEAFF. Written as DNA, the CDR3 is TGTGCCTGGGTCGGACAGGGAAATGGCGAAGCTTTCTTT.

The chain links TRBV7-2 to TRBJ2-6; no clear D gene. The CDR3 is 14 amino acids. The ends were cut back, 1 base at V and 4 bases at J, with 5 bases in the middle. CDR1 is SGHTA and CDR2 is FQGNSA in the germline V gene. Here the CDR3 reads CASSLGLGANVLTF. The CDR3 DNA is TGTGCCAGCAGCTTAGGTCTCGGGGCCAACGTCCTGACTTTC.

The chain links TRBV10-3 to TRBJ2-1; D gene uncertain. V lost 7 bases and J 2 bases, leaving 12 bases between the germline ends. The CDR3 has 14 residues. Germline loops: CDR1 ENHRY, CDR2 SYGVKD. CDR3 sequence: CAIKMASTYNEQFF. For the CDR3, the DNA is TGTGCCATCAAAATGGCCTCCACCTACAATGAGCAGTTCTTC.

The CDR3 here is CASSLFRESVSTDTQYF. Written as DNA, the CDR3 is TGTGCCAGCAGCTTGTTTCGGGAGTCGGTGAGCACAGATACGCAGTATTTT. The chain links TRBV5-6 to TRBJ2-3; the D gene is possibly TRBD2 (6 bases). Trimming took 1 base from V and 0 from J, leaving 15 bases between them. The germline CDR1 and CDR2 sequences are SGHDT and YYEEEE. This CDR3 has 17 residues.

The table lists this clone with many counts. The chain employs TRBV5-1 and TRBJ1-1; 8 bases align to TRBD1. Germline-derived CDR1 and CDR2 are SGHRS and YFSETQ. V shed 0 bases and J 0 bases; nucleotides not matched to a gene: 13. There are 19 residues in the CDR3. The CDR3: CASSLGTLKDRVLNTEAFF. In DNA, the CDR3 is TGCGCCAGCAGCTTGGGGACTCTGAAGGACAGGGTCTTGAACACTGAAGCTTTCTTT.

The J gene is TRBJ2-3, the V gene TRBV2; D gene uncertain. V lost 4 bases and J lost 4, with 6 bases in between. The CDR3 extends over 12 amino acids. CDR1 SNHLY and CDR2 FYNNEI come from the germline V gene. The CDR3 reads CASSVAADTQYF. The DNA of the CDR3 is TGTGCCAGCAGTGTAGCAGCAGATACGCAGTATTTT.

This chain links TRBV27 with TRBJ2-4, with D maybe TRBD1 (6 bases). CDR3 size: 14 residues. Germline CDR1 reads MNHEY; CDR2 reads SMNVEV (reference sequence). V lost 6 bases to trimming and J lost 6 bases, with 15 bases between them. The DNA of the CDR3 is TGTGCCAGCAGAAAACACAGGGATGGAAACATTCAGTACTTC. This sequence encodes CASRKHRDGNIQYF.

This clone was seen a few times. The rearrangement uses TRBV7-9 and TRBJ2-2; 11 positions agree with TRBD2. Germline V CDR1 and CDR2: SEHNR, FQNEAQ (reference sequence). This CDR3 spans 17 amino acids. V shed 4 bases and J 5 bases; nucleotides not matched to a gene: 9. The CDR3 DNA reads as TGTGCCAGCAGCTATCGTACTAGCGGGAGCGGGACCGGGGAGCTGTTTTTT. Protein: CASSYRTSGSGTGELFF.